This entry lists 19 T cell receptor beta chains sequenced from one sample in a study of blood T cell repertoires in COVID-19. Profiling relied on immunoSEQ multiplex PCR, and the TCRdb table lists in-frame clones only, not all of them. The sample includes approximately 150,000 clones, 84% seen only once; the top ten take over 1.1%. Input material: peripheral blood. These receptors originate from a man aged 60 to 75 with acute or convalescent COVID-19.

This clone was observed a handful of times. This chain links TRBV19 with TRBJ2-2, with 7 bases identical to TRBD1. Losses at the gene ends were 7 bases for V and 6 bases for J; bases not matched to a gene: 8. Looked up from germline, CDR1 is LNHDA and CDR2 is SQIVND (reference sequence). This CDR3 spans 14 amino acids. In nucleotides, the CDR3 is TGTGCCAGTAAAGCAGGGGGAGTCTCCGGGGAGCTGTTTTTT. Translating it yields CASKAGGVSGELFF.

This clone was picked up one time. This chain connects TRBV6-6 to TRBJ2-1; 7 bases map to TRBD1. This CDR3 region has 15 residues. The V gene's germline CDR1 is MNHNY and CDR2 SVGAGI (reference sequence). The V gene end was trimmed by 10 bases and the J gene end by 0 bases; junction bases not matched to a gene: 9. The DNA for the CDR3 is TGTGCCACCCTCTGGACAGGCTCCTCCTACAATGAGCAGTTCTTC. This translates into CATLWTGSSYNEQFF.

The chain employs TRBV9 and TRBJ2-2, with 10 bases that match TRBD2. Germline CDR1 and CDR2: SGDLS and YYNGEE. V shed 0 bases and J 7 bases; nucleotides not matched to a gene: 9. The CDR3 is made up of 17 amino acids. The CDR3 DNA reads as TGTGCCAGCAGCGTAGTCTCCCAGCGGGAGGGCCTCGGGGAGCTGTTTTTT. The encoded protein is CASSVVSQREGLGELFF.

The genes are TRBV4-1 and TRBJ2-7, with TRBD2 matching 11 bases. V was pared by 1 base and J by 5 bases, with 4 bases of the junction left unmatched. The CDR3 extends over 15 amino acids. CDR1 and CDR2 from the germline V gene are MGHRA and YSYEKL. For the CDR3, the DNA is TGCGCCAGCAGCCAAGTAGCGGGAGGGCGAAACGAGCAGTACTTC. Encoded protein: CASSQVAGGRNEQYF.

This clone was found once. The chain combines TRBV4-1 with TRBJ2-1; TRBD2 matches 10 bases. Unmatched junction bases numbered 4, after V lost 5 bases and J lost 0 bases. Germline CDR1 and CDR2: MGHRA and YSYEKL. The CDR3 is made up of 16 amino acids. CDR3 coding DNA: TGCGCCAGCAGCTCTAGCGGGAGTATCTCCTACAATGAGCAGTTCTTC. This sequence encodes CASSSSGSISYNEQFF.

This sequence joins TRBV5-4 and TRBJ2-5; TRBD1 matches at 10 bases. Germline V CDR1 and CDR2: SGHNT, YYREEE (reference sequence). The V gene end was trimmed by 5 bases and the J gene end by 0 bases; junction bases not matched to a gene: 7. The CDR3 has 16 amino acids. The CDR3 DNA reads as TGTGCCAGCAGTAAGGGGACAGGGGCTTACCAAGAGACCCAGTACTTC. Protein: CASSKGTGAYQETQYF.

This chain connects TRBV7-9 to TRBJ1-1; D is undetermined. CDR1 is SEHNR and CDR2 is FQNEAQ in the germline V gene (reference sequence). CDR3 length: 14 amino acids. V lost 6 bases, J lost 0 bases, and 11 bases lay in between. CDR3 residues: CASRSSGMNTEAFF. CDR3 in DNA: TGTGCCAGCAGGAGCTCGGGAATGAACACTGAAGCTTTCTTT.

This clone was recorded many times. V gene TRBV6-1 combines with J gene TRBJ2-7, with 8 nucleotides matching TRBD1. J lost 4 bases, V lost 0 bases, and 14 bases had no gene match. The CDR3 runs to 18 residues. Germline V CDR1 and CDR2: MNHNS, SASEGT. CDR3 DNA sequence: TGTGCCAGCAGTGAAGCGATATTCAACGCAGGGGGCAGGTACGAGCAGTACTTC. It translates to CASSEAIFNAGGRYEQYF.

This clone was recorded a few times. This chain links TRBV15 with TRBJ2-2; 9 nucleotides line up with TRBD1. The CDR3 has 15 amino acids. Germline V gives CDR1 LNHNV, CDR2 YYDKDF (reference sequence). V lost 8 bases, J lost 0 bases, and 4 bases stayed unmatched. CDR3 in DNA: TGTGCCACCCCGGGACAGGGCTCGAACACCGGGGAGCTGTTTTTT. Translated: CATPGQGSNTGELFF. Filled out from reference TRBV15 and TRBJ2-2, the complete variable domain reads DAMVIQNPRYQVTQFGKPVTLSCSQTLNHNVMYWYQQKSSQAPKLLFHYYDKDFNNEADTPDNFQSRRPNTSFCFLDIRSPGLGDTAMYLCATPGQGSNTGELFFGEGSRLTVL.

The gene calls are TRBV5-1 and TRBJ2-7, with TRBD1 matching 7 bases. V was clipped by 4 bases and J by 2 bases; unmatched bases: 3. CDR1 is SGHRS and CDR2 is YFSETQ in the germline V gene. The CDR3 spans 13 residues. CDR3 in amino acids: CASSRGQTYEQYF. CDR3 coding DNA: TGCGCCAGCAGCCGGGGACAGACCTACGAGCAGTACTTC.

This chain joins TRBV2 and TRBJ1-2; TRBD1 agrees at 7 bases. The germline gives CDR1 SNHLY, CDR2 FYNNEI. The CDR3 is 15 amino acids. Unmatched junction bases numbered 8, after V lost 0 bases and J lost 7 bases. The CDR3 nucleotides are TGTGCCAGCAGTGAAGCACTATTAGGGGGCGGTGGCTACACCTTC. Translation: CASSEALLGGGGYTF. The full variable domain, with the rest looked up from reference TRBV2 and TRBJ1-2, is EPEVTQTPSHQVTQMGQEVILRCVPISNHLYFYWYRQILGQKVEFLVSFYNNEISEKSEIFDDQFSVERPDGSNFTLKIRSTKLEDSAMYFCASSEALLGGGGYTFGSGTRLTVV.

V is TRBV30 and J is TRBJ1-1, with D perhaps matching TRBD1 (5 bases). V was trimmed by 0 bases and J by 5 bases, leaving 13 bases between them. CDR1 and CDR2 from the germline V gene are GTSNPN and SVGIG (reference sequence). The CDR3 is made up of 14 amino acids. This CDR3 reads CAWSVSQGGTEAFF. CDR3 nucleotides: TGTGCCTGGAGTGTATCTCAGGGAGGGACTGAAGCTTTCTTT.

This sequence joins TRBV6-5 and TRBJ1-5; the D gene is possibly TRBD1 (5 bases). The CDR3 has 14 amino acids. Looked up from germline, CDR1 is MNHEY and CDR2 is SVGAGI. Trimming removed 2 bases at V and 11 bases at J, with 16 bases between. As DNA, the CDR3 is TGTGCCAGCAGTTACCGAATGGACACCCAAGCCCAGCATTTT. This sequence encodes CASSYRMDTQAQHF.

The V call is TRBV5-4, the J call TRBJ2-1; 11 nucleotides match TRBD2. V shed 0 bases and J 4 bases; nucleotides not matched to a gene: 6. This CDR3 has 17 residues. The germline gives CDR1 SGHNT, CDR2 YYREEE (reference sequence). The CDR3 loop is CASSLGPSGGPYNEQFF. CDR3 nucleotide sequence: TGTGCCAGCAGCTTGGGACCTAGCGGGGGGCCTTACAATGAGCAGTTCTTC.

This clone showed up just a few times. The rearrangement joins TRBV7-3 to TRBJ2-3; D possibly corresponds to TRBD2 (5 bases). Germline lookup yields CDR1 SGHTA and CDR2 FQGTGA. This CDR3 is built from 14 residues. Trimming cost V 5 bases and J 3 bases, with 12 bases left between them. Written as DNA, the CDR3 is TGTGCCAGCAGCCCCTCCGGGGTGACAGATACGCAGTATTTT. It encodes CASSPSGVTDTQYF.

This chain uses TRBV7-2 with TRBJ1-5; 7 nucleotides line up with TRBD1. The J segment lost 5 bases and the V segment lost 3 bases, leaving 1 base of the junction unmatched. The CDR3 consists of 13 residues. The V gene's germline CDR1 is SGHTA and CDR2 FQGNSA. CDR3 in amino acids: CASSLTGYQPQHF. CDR3 in DNA: TGTGCCAGCAGCTTGACAGGGTATCAGCCCCAGCATTTT.

The sample holds one count of this clone. This chain connects TRBV6-1 to TRBJ2-1; D is perhaps TRBD2 (6 bases). V lost 1 base to trimming and J lost 0 bases, with 13 bases between them. Germline lookup yields CDR1 MNHNS and CDR2 SASEGT. This CDR3 region has 17 residues. CDR3 region: CASSEEGDFSSYNEQFF. CDR3 nucleotide sequence: TGTGCCAGCAGTGAAGAAGGGGACTTCAGCTCCTACAATGAGCAGTTCTTC.

The genes are TRBV29-1 and TRBJ2-1, with 14 bases matching TRBD2. The germline V gene encodes CDR1 SQVTM and CDR2 ANQGSEA. The CDR3 covers 15 residues. V lost 5 bases and J lost 5; bases outside the gene matches: 5. The CDR3 nucleotides read TGCAGCGTTTCAGGGACTAGCGGGAGTCACAATGAGCAGTTCTTC. Translating it yields CSVSGTSGSHNEQFF.

V and J are TRBV5-1 and TRBJ2-5, with D uncertain. Trimming removed 1 base at V and 2 bases at J, with 12 bases between. The CDR3 loop spans 15 amino acids. From germline, CDR1 is SGHRS and CDR2 YFSETQ. The CDR3 spells CASSLSSAAQETQYF. CDR3 DNA sequence: TGCGCCAGCAGCTTGTCGAGCGCAGCTCAAGAGACCCAGTACTTC.